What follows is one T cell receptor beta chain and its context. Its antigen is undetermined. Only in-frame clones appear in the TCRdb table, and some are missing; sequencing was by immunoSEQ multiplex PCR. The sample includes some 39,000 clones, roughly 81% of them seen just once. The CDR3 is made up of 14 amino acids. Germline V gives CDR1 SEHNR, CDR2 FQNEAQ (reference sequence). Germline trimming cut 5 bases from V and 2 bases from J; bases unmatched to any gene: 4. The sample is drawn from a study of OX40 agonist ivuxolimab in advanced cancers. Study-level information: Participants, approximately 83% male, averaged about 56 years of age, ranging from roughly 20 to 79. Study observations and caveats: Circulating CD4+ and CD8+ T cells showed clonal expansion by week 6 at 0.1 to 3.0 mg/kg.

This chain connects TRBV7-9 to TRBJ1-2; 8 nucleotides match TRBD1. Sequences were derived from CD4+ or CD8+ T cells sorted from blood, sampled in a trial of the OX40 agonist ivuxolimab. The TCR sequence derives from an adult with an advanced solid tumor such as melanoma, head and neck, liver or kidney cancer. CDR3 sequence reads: CASSPRQGNYGYTF. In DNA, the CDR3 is TGTGCCAGCAGCCCCCGACAGGGGAACTATGGCTACACCTTC. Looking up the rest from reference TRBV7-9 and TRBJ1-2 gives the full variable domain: DTGVSQNPRHKITKRGQNVTFRCDPISEHNRLYWYRQTLGQGPEFLTYFQNEAQLEKSRLLSDRFSAERPKGSFSTLEIQRTEQGDSAMYLCASSPRQGNYGYTFGSGTRLTVV.